The 20 T cell receptor beta chains presented below share a single source sample, sequenced in a study of immune evolution from preneoplasia to lung adenocarcinoma. Profiling relied on immunoSEQ multiplex PCR, and the TCRdb table lists in-frame clones only, not all of them. The profile covers approximately 14,000 clones, with roughly 86% appearing a single time and 2.5% to 3% taken by the ten largest. Sequencing was performed on FFPE minimally invasive lung adenocarcinoma tissue. Receptors originate from a person aged 60-79 years with lung adenocarcinoma.

The J gene is TRBJ1-5, the V gene TRBV6-5; D unclear. The CDR3 extends over 15 amino acids. V was trimmed by 0 bases and J by 5 bases, leaving 11 bases between them. The germline CDR1 and CDR2 sequences are MNHEY and SVGAGI. In DNA form, the CDR3 reads TGTGCCAGCAGTTACTCGGGCTCAGGAGATCAGCCCCAGCATTTT. Protein: CASSYSGSGDQPQHF.

In its sample, this clone is medium-sized. The rearrangement links TRBV10-1 to TRBJ2-7, with D unclear. V was cut by 3 bases and J by 5 bases, with 8 bases left in between. Looked up from germline, CDR1 is WNHNN and CDR2 is SYGVQD (reference sequence). This CDR3 region has 12 residues. CDR3 in amino acids: CASSEDAHEQYF. CDR3 DNA: TGCGCCAGCAGTGAAGACGCCCACGAGCAGTACTTC.

The rearrangement joins TRBV28 to TRBJ1-1; D gene uncertain. V lost 7 bases, J lost 0 bases, and 12 bases lay in between. The germline V gene has CDR1 MDHEN and CDR2 SYDVKM. CDR3 length: 14 residues. CDR3 sequence reads: CASTSWQMNTEAFF. Written as DNA, the CDR3 is TGTGCCAGCACTAGCTGGCAGATGAACACTGAAGCTTTCTTT.

The chain recombines TRBV6-1 with TRBJ1-5; the D gene is possibly TRBD1 (5 bases). CDR3 length: 13 residues. Germline CDR1 and CDR2: MNHNS and SASEGT. V was pared by 6 bases and J by 3 bases, with 9 bases between. The CDR3 region is CASRDNHNQPQHF. CDR3 nucleotide sequence: TGTGCCAGCAGGGACAACCACAATCAGCCCCAGCATTTT.

V and J are TRBV4-1 and TRBJ1-2; possible D gene TRBD1, 5 bases. V lost 1 base and J lost 4, with 10 bases in between. The CDR3 extends over 14 amino acids. Looked up from germline, CDR1 is MGHRA and CDR2 is YSYEKL. This chain's CDR3 is CASSQGDGPYGYTF. CDR3 nucleotides: TGCGCCAGCAGCCAAGGGGACGGCCCCTATGGCTACACCTTC.

The V and J genes are TRBV6-5 and TRBJ1-2, with D possibly matching TRBD1 (5 bases). The CDR3 has 16 amino acids. V was trimmed by 0 bases and J by 1 base, leaving 12 bases between them. Germline V lookup: CDR1 MNHEY, CDR2 SVGAGI. The CDR3 reads CASSYSGEDYNYGYTF. The CDR3 DNA is TGTGCCAGCAGTTACTCAGGGGAGGATTATAACTATGGCTACACCTTC.

The V call is TRBV10-3, the J call TRBJ2-3; 11 nucleotides agree with TRBD2. The J segment lost 3 bases and the V segment lost 4 bases, leaving 6 bases of the junction unmatched. The CDR3 is made up of 16 amino acids. In germline, CDR1 is ENHRY, CDR2 SYGVKD. The CDR3 region is CAISAGTSGLTDTQYF. CDR3 nucleotide sequence: TGTGCCATCAGTGCGGGGACTAGCGGACTAACAGATACGCAGTATTTT.

The gene calls are TRBV28 and TRBJ1-2; TRBD1 aligns across 7 bases. The CDR3 length is 13 residues. The germline V gene has CDR1 MDHEN and CDR2 SYDVKM. V shed 4 bases, J shed 8 bases, and the junction held 7 bases outside the gene matches. CDR3 protein: CASSSGQLQGYTF. The CDR3 bases are TGTGCCAGCAGTTCGGGACAGCTGCAAGGCTACACCTTC.

The chain couples TRBV7-2 to TRBJ2-1, with unresolved D. Trimming took 7 bases from V and 5 from J, leaving 18 bases between them. CDR1 is SGHTA and CDR2 is FQGNSA in the germline V gene. This CDR3 is 15 amino acids long. The CDR3 loop is CASNSGPPTHNEQFF. As DNA, the CDR3 is TGTGCCAGCAACTCCGGGCCACCCACACACAATGAGCAGTTCTTC.

This chain connects TRBV13 to TRBJ2-6; D call uncertain. With 2 bases removed from V and 9 bases from J, the gap between germline ends came to 8 bases. Per germline, CDR1 PRHDT and CDR2 FYEKMQ (reference sequence). The CDR3 runs 13 residues. This CDR3 is CASSLWESNVLTF. The DNA of the CDR3 is TGTGCCAGCAGCTTATGGGAAAGCAACGTCCTGACTTTC. Together with reference TRBV13 and TRBJ2-6, the CDR3 gives the full variable domain: AAGVIQSPRHLIKEKRETATLKCYPIPRHDTVYWYQQGPGQDPQFLISFYEKMQSDKGSIPDRFSAQQFSDYHSELNMSSLELGDSALYFCASSLWESNVLTFGAGSRLTVL.

This clone was counted a single time. The chain links TRBV6-5 to TRBJ2-1; D call uncertain. V lost 0 bases, J lost 2 bases, and 8 bases lay in between. Germline lookup yields CDR1 MNHEY and CDR2 SVGAGI. The CDR3 extends over 15 amino acids. The CDR3 sequence: CASSYSPIAYNEQFF. In DNA form, the CDR3 reads TGTGCCAGCAGTTACTCACCTATCGCCTACAATGAGCAGTTCTTC.

V and J are TRBV4-3 and TRBJ2-5; either TRBD1 or TRBD2 may supply D (6 bases each). Germline CDR1 and CDR2: LGHNA and YSLEER. This CDR3 is 16 amino acids long. The germline V and J ends were trimmed by 0 bases and 2 bases, with 13 bases remaining between them. CDR3: CASSQEEGGLQETQYF. CDR3 DNA sequence: TGCGCCAGCAGCCAAGAAGAGGGGGGATTACAAGAGACCCAGTACTTC.

This chain links TRBV7-2 with TRBJ1-6; D call uncertain. This CDR3 contains 13 residues. CDR1 and CDR2 (germline): SGHTA, FQGNSA. V gave up 1 base and J gave up 8 bases, with 6 bases separating them. The CDR3 spells CASSLEGYSPLHF. The DNA for the CDR3 is TGTGCCAGCAGCTTAGAAGGGTATTCACCCCTCCACTTT.

DNA for the CDR3: TGTGCCAGTAGTACCCCCGGACAGGGGAACACTGAAGCTTTCTTT. Translation gives CASSTPGQGNTEAFF. The V gene is TRBV19, the J gene TRBJ1-1; 8 bases are a match to TRBD1. CDR3 length: 15 residues. Looked up from germline, CDR1 is LNHDA and CDR2 is SQIVND (reference sequence). The junction had 5 bases not matched to a gene; V was cut back by 4 bases and J by 1 base.

This chain connects TRBV15 to TRBJ2-2; 7 bases align to TRBD1. The ends lost 0 bases at V and 4 bases at J; junction bases unmatched: 5. CDR3 size: 16 residues. From germline, CDR1 is LNHNV and CDR2 YYDKDF (reference sequence). The CDR3 nucleotides are TGTGCCACCAGCAGAGATCTACAGGGGAGCACCGGGGAGCTGTTTTTT. Translating gives CATSRDLQGSTGELFF.

The chain couples TRBV6-6 to TRBJ1-2; possibly TRBD1 for D (6 bases). Germline-derived CDR1 and CDR2 are MNHNY and SVGAGI (reference sequence). The V end was cut by 8 bases, the J end by 6 bases, with 10 bases between. The length of the CDR3 is 11 residues. This chain's CDR3 is CASWGAHGYTF. In DNA form, the CDR3 reads TGTGCCAGCTGGGGGGCGCATGGCTACACCTTC.

The genes are TRBV28 and TRBJ2-1; D is unclear. V was cut by 3 bases and J by 6 bases, with 6 bases left in between. The CDR3 consists of 12 residues. The V gene's germline CDR1 is MDHEN and CDR2 SYDVKM. The CDR3, as DNA: TGTGCCAGCAGTTTGGATTCCAATGAGCAGTTCTTC. Amino acids: CASSLDSNEQFF. The complete variable domain, with remaining parts taken from reference TRBV28 and TRBJ2-1, reads DVKVTQSSRYLVKRTGEKVFLECVQDMDHENMFWYRQDPGLGLRLIYFSYDVKMKEKGDIPEGYSVSREKKERFSLILESASTNQTSMYLCASSLDSNEQFFGPGTRLTVL.

The table lists this clone with a count of one. The rearrangement links TRBV27 to TRBJ2-1, with D perhaps matching TRBD2 (5 bases). V shed 5 bases and J shed 8 bases, with 16 bases lying between them. This CDR3 has 14 residues. Germline values: CDR1 MNHEY, CDR2 SMNVEV (reference sequence). This CDR3 reads CASSPYSGKYEQFF. CDR3 bases: TGTGCCAGCAGTCCCTACTCGGGGAAGTATGAGCAGTTCTTC.

The chain carries TRBV30 and TRBJ2-1; weak D call: TRBD1 (6 bases). The CDR3 length is 15 residues. V was shortened by 4 bases and J by 6 bases, with 19 bases between the two germline ends. The germline V gene has CDR1 GTSNPN and CDR2 SVGIG (reference sequence). The CDR3 region is CAWTVGTGIINEQFF. For the CDR3, the DNA is TGTGCCTGGACAGTCGGTACAGGGATTATCAATGAGCAGTTCTTC.

This chain uses TRBV19 with TRBJ1-1; 8 positions agree with TRBD1. CDR1 and CDR2 (germline): LNHDA, SQIVND (reference sequence). The V and J ends lost 4 bases and 4 bases, in that order; junction bases with no gene match: 5. The CDR3 has 14 amino acids. Written as DNA, the CDR3 is TGTGCCAGTAGTACGAGACAGGGGTTCACTGAAGCTTTCTTT. It encodes CASSTRQGFTEAFF.